These 26 T cell receptor beta chains were sequenced from one sample in a study of T cell responses to AZD1222 COVID-19 vaccine. Method: immunoSEQ multiplex PCR; TCRdb's copy keeps in-frame clones and lacks some. The table shows 100,000 to 150,000 clones, with approximately 90% occurring only once. The input for sequencing was peripheral blood, taken on day 0 of AZD1222 vaccination. All receptors derive from an adult in good health.

V gene TRBV28 combines with J gene TRBJ1-2, with 8 bases fitting TRBD1. The CDR3 runs 13 residues. Per germline, CDR1 MDHEN and CDR2 SYDVKM. With 8 bases clipped from V and 3 bases from J, the junction kept 5 bases outside the gene matches. The DNA of the CDR3 is TGTGCCAGCTCTGGACAGGGCCACTATGGCTACACCTTC. Protein product: CASSGQGHYGYTF.

The chain uses TRBV7-8 and TRBJ1-2, with 7 positions matching TRBD1. The CDR3 is 14 amino acids. Unmatched junction bases numbered 3, after V lost 1 base and J lost 4 bases. CDR1 is SGHVS, CDR2 FQNEAQ, per germline. The CDR3 bases are TGTGCCAGCAGCTTAGGGGGACAGCCCTATGGCTACACCTTC. As protein: CASSLGGQPYGYTF.

The V and J genes are TRBV9 and TRBJ1-4, with TRBD1 matching 11 bases. The CDR3 runs to 15 residues. J lost 7 bases, V lost 3 bases, and 5 bases had no gene match. The germline V gene has CDR1 SGDLS and CDR2 YYNGEE. In DNA, the CDR3 is TGTGCCAGCAGCGCGCCGGGACAGGGGGTTGAAAAACTGTTTTTT. Its protein product is CASSAPGQGVEKLFF.

This chain joins TRBV6-2 or TRBV6-3 and TRBJ2-3; 7 bases agree with TRBD1. CDR1 is MNHEY, CDR2 SVGEGT, per germline. J lost 2 bases, V lost 2 bases, and 10 bases had no gene match. The length of the CDR3 is 17 residues. The CDR3 region is CASSYGGPGQPTDTQYF. The CDR3 bases are TGTGCCAGCAGTTACGGGGGCCCGGGACAGCCCACAGATACGCAGTATTTT.

This chain joins TRBV28 and TRBJ2-7; D remains ambiguous. Trimming took 8 bases from V and 7 from J, leaving 15 bases between them. CDR1 MDHEN and CDR2 SYDVKM come from the germline V gene. The CDR3 has 12 amino acids. CDR3 residues: CASRLMEREQYF. The CDR3 DNA follows: TGTGCCAGCCGCCTCATGGAGAGGGAGCAGTACTTC.

This clone appeared a single time. In DNA form, the CDR3 reads TGTGCCAGCAGCGTAGACCCCCAGGGGGGTAGTACCGGGGAGCTGTTTTTT. It encodes CASSVDPQGGSTGELFF. The chain joins TRBV9 to TRBJ2-2; D might be TRBD1 (7 bases). Germline V gene lookup returns CDR1 SGDLS and CDR2 YYNGEE. V was clipped by 0 bases and J by 5 bases, with 17 bases between them. There are 17 residues in the CDR3.

The rearrangement joins TRBV19 to TRBJ1-2; D gene ambiguous. The CDR3 length is 10 residues. CDR1 LNHDA and CDR2 SQIVND come from the germline V gene (reference sequence). V gave up 5 bases and J gave up 5 bases, with 3 bases separating them. CDR3 in DNA: TGTGCCAGTAGTGGTTATGGCTACACCTTC. Amino acid sequence: CASSGYGYTF.

CDR3 in DNA: TGCGCCAGCAGTGACCCCGGGACAACCTACGAGCAGTACTTC. Encoded protein: CASSDPGTTYEQYF. The chain joins TRBV10-2 to TRBJ2-7, with a tentative D call TRBD1 (6 bases). This CDR3 is built from 14 residues. Looked up from germline, CDR1 is WSHSY and CDR2 is SAAADI. Trimming took off 3 bases at V and 2 bases at J, with 11 bases between the two ends.

The chain couples TRBV4-2 to TRBJ2-3, with a tentative D call TRBD1 (5 bases). Trimming removed 0 bases at V and 6 bases at J, with 10 bases between. The CDR3 loop spans 14 amino acids. In germline, CDR1 is LGHNA, CDR2 YNFKEQ. DNA for the CDR3: TGTGCCAGCAGCCAAGAAGGGGTGGCCGATACGCAGTATTTT. Encoded protein: CASSQEGVADTQYF.

J is TRBJ1-2 and V is TRBV19; TRBD1 agrees at 8 bases. The length of the CDR3 is 13 residues. With V trimmed by 7 bases and J by 4 bases, 5 bases remained unmatched. Germline loops: CDR1 LNHDA, CDR2 SQIVND (reference sequence). CDR3 DNA: TGTGCCAGTACCAACAGGGGGGGCTATGGCTACACCTTC. It codes for CASTNRGGYGYTF. The full variable domain, in which reference TRBV19 and TRBJ1-2 provide the parts outside the CDR3, is DGGITQSPKYLFRKEGQNVTLSCEQNLNHDAMYWYRQDPGQGLRLIYYSQIVNDFQKGDIAEGYSVSREKKESFPLTVTSAQKNPTAFYLCASTNRGGYGYTFGSGTRLTVV.

The chain recombines TRBV5-4 with TRBJ1-5, with D unresolved. V shed 4 bases and J shed 6 bases, with 8 bases lying between them. Germline lookup yields CDR1 SGHNT and CDR2 YYREEE (reference sequence). The CDR3 contains 12 residues. The CDR3 loop reads CASSLPGQPQHF. CDR3 nucleotides: TGTGCCAGCAGCCTGCCCGGTCAGCCCCAGCATTTT.

A note on this clone: The limits of the CDR3 on the DNA are not certain, so only TCRdb's listed CDR3 is given. The rearrangement uses TRBV5-4 and TRBJ1-3. A total of 15 residues make up the CDR3, ends included. Germline assignment: CDR1 SGHNT and CDR2 YYREEE (reference sequence). The CDR3 spells CASSFGAGSGNTIYF.

The J gene is TRBJ1-6, the V gene TRBV11-2; no clear D gene. The germline gives CDR1 SGHAT, CDR2 FQNNGV. The ends were cut back, 1 base at V and 6 bases at J, with 10 bases in the middle. CDR3 length: 15 amino acids. The CDR3 is CASSLAIVSNSPLHF. The CDR3 DNA follows: TGTGCCAGCAGCTTAGCAATCGTATCTAATTCACCCCTCCACTTT.

V is TRBV18 and J is TRBJ1-2, with no clear D. This CDR3 is 15 amino acids long. Trimming removed 6 bases at V and 1 base at J, with 15 bases between. Germline V gene lookup returns CDR1 KGHSH and CDR2 LQKENI. The CDR3 DNA sequence: TGTGCCAGCTCCCCCGCCGGACCTCTTAACTATGGCTACACCTTC. It translates to CASSPAGPLNYGYTF.

The chain employs TRBV4-3 and TRBJ2-7, with TRBD1 matching 10 bases. Germline V gene sequence: CDR1 LGHNA, CDR2 YSLEER. J was trimmed by 4 bases and V by 4 bases; bases with no gene match: 7. This CDR3 has 15 residues. The CDR3 protein is CASSPVGTGAYEQYF. The CDR3 DNA reads as TGCGCCAGCAGCCCCGTGGGGACAGGGGCGTACGAGCAGTACTTC.

This chain joins TRBV7-9 and TRBJ2-5; 9 nucleotides line up with TRBD1. Germline CDR1 SEHNR, CDR2 FQNEAQ (reference sequence). This CDR3 is built from 15 residues. J gave up 2 bases and V 6 bases, and 7 bases lay outside the gene matches. The CDR3 spells CASRAGQGPQETQYF. The CDR3 DNA follows: TGTGCCAGCAGAGCGGGACAGGGCCCTCAAGAGACCCAGTACTTC.

The chain recombines TRBV5-6 with TRBJ1-1; D gene ambiguous. The CDR3 is 11 residues long. V dropped 4 bases and J dropped 2 bases, with 3 bases sitting between them. Germline values: CDR1 SGHDT, CDR2 YYEEEE. CDR3 region: CASSKNTEAFF. In DNA form, the CDR3 reads TGTGCCAGCAGCAAAAACACTGAAGCTTTCTTT.

The chain has TRBV4-1 and TRBJ1-4, with D tentatively TRBD1 (5 bases). The germline V and J ends were trimmed by 4 bases and 5 bases, with 11 bases remaining between them. Per germline, CDR1 MGHRA and CDR2 YSYEKL. The CDR3 is made up of 14 amino acids. In DNA form, the CDR3 reads TGCGCCAGCAGCCGGGGACTGGGAAATGAAAAACTGTTTTTT. Encoded protein: CASSRGLGNEKLFF.

The chain combines TRBV28 with TRBJ1-2; the match to TRBD1 covers 9 bases. The germline V gene encodes CDR1 MDHEN and CDR2 SYDVKM. V was pared by 8 bases and J by 6 bases, with 10 bases of the junction left unmatched. This CDR3 comprises 14 residues. CDR3 residues: CASATGGLSHGYTF. In DNA form, the CDR3 reads TGTGCCAGCGCTACAGGGGGCTTAAGTCATGGCTACACCTTC.

The genes are TRBV27 and TRBJ2-7; the match to TRBD1 covers 10 bases. CDR1 is MNHEY, CDR2 SMNVEV, per germline (reference sequence). The CDR3 is 16 residues long. J lost 3 bases, V lost 3 bases, and 8 bases had no gene match. This CDR3 is CASSFLPGTGDYEQYF. The CDR3 DNA follows: TGTGCCAGCAGTTTCCTCCCCGGGACAGGGGACTACGAGCAGTACTTC.

The chain has TRBV30 and TRBJ1-1; possible D gene TRBD1, 6 bases. CDR3 length equals 15 residues. Trimming stripped 7 bases from V and 8 bases from J, with 26 bases between. Germline assignment: CDR1 GTSNPN and CDR2 SVGIG (reference sequence). The CDR3 nucleotides read TGTGCCTCCAAACCGGGGAGCTCAGGGGCTTCAGAAGCTTTCTTT. Encoded protein: CASKPGSSGASEAFF.

The genes are TRBV7-3 and TRBJ1-3; a possible D gene is TRBD1 (5 bases). Trimming removed 5 bases from V and 2 bases from J, with 13 bases in between. The CDR3 contains 15 residues. Germline lookup yields CDR1 SGHTA and CDR2 FQGTGA. CDR3 DNA: TGTGCCAGCAGCCCTAACCCGGGGCCTGGAAACACCATATATTTT. Its protein is CASSPNPGPGNTIYF.

The gene calls are TRBV4-2 and TRBJ2-5, with 8 positions matching TRBD2. Germline assignment: CDR1 LGHNA and CDR2 YNFKEQ. The CDR3 is 18 amino acids. Trimming cost V 0 bases and J 5 bases; bases outside gene matches: 14. CDR3 nucleotide sequence: TGTGCCAGCAGCCAAGAACTCGGACTAGCCAACCCCCGGGAGACCCAGTACTTC. It specifies CASSQELGLANPRETQYF.

The chain has TRBV2 and TRBJ2-7; D possibly corresponds to TRBD1 (7 bases). The CDR3 length is 13 residues. The ends were cut back, 6 bases at V and 3 bases at J, with 12 bases in the middle. In germline, CDR1 is SNHLY, CDR2 FYNNEI. The CDR3 DNA follows: TGTGCCAGCAGGCGGGACAGCCTCTACGAGCAGTACTTC. It yields the protein CASRRDSLYEQYF.

This clone has only one observation. The V call is TRBV30, the J call TRBJ2-7; D is possibly TRBD2 (6 bases). Germline values: CDR1 GTSNPN, CDR2 SVGIG (reference sequence). CDR3 length: 13 residues. V lost 0 bases and J lost 5, with 11 bases in between. CDR3 bases: TGTGCCTGGAGTGTCGGGGGACGGCACGAGCAGTACTTC. Its translation is CAWSVGGRHEQYF.

The chain employs TRBV7-3 and TRBJ1-2; 10 bases line up with TRBD1. V gave up 5 bases and J gave up 1 base; unmatched junction bases: 4. Germline V gives CDR1 SGHTA, CDR2 FQGTGA. The CDR3 loop spans 15 amino acids. CDR3 DNA sequence: TGTGCCAGCAGCCCAGGGACAGGGGTTAACTATGGCTACACCTTC. The encoded protein is CASSPGTGVNYGYTF. Combining the CDR3 with reference TRBV7-3 and TRBJ1-2 gives the whole variable domain GAGVSQTPSNKVTEKGKYVELRCDPISGHTALYWYRQSLGQGPEFLIYFQGTGAADDSGLPNDRFFAVRPEGSVSTLKIQRTERGDSAVYLCASSPGTGVNYGYTFGSGTRLTVV.